This T cell receptor beta chain was documented in a study of blood T cells in healthy people across ages. Using a J-beta primer mix together with a sample-barcoded 5' primer, a second PCR was run for 7 to 11 cycles. MiXCR, run by TCRdb on the 5' RACE reads, gives a single entry per CDR3 protein. Of about 840,000 distinct CDR3 sequences in the sample, roughly 28% were seen once. Note on this clonotype: This may be a read error: a much more frequent sequence differs by one nucleotide.

V lost 8 bases, J lost 2 bases, and 13 bases lay in between. The germline CDR1 and CDR2 sequences are SGHTA and FQGNSA. The CDR3 length is 13 residues. These data were likewise used in another study, on T cells of mothers and their children. That work adds: Addition of sample barcodes and 2-4 random nucleotides occurred through the M1S primer of the second PCR.

Sequenced input: blood. This sequence was found in a woman in her thirties or forties in good health. The J gene is TRBJ2-7, the V gene TRBV7-2; D gene ambiguous. CDR3 DNA sequence: TGTGCCAGCGGCCCACGGCAAGCCTACGAGCAGTACTTC. Amino acid sequence: CASGPRQAYEQYF.